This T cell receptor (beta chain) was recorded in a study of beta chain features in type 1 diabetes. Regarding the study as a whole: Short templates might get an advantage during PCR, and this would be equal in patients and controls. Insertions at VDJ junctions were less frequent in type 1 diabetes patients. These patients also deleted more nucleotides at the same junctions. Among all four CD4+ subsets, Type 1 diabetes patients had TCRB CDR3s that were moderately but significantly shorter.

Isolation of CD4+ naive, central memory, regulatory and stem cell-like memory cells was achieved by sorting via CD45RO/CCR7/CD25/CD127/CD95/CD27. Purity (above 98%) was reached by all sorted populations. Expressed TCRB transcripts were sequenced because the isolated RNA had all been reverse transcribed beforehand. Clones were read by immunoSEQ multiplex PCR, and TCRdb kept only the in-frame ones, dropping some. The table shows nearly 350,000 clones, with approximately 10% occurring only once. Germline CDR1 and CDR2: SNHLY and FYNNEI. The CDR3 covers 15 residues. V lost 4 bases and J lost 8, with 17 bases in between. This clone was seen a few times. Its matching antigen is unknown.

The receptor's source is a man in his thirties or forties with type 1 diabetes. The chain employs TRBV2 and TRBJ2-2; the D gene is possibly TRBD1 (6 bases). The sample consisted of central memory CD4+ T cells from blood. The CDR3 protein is CASSGQALPTGELFF. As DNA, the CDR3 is TGTGCCAGCAGTGGACAGGCCCTACCCACTGGGGAGCTGTTTTTT.